The 6 T cell receptor beta chains listed next were all sequenced from one sample in a study of T cells in Graves' hyperthyroidism and ophthalmopathy. TCR beta CDR3 regions were amplified from RNA transcripts. TCR CDR3 regions were first amplified by RT-PCR with HTBI primers. A single record per CDR3 protein comes from TCRdb applying MiXCR to the multiplex PCR reads. The table shows some 570,000 distinct CDR3 sequences, with over 15% occurring only once. The sequenced sample was blood. The receptors derive from a woman under 30 with Graves' ophthalmopathy.

This clonotype was counted ten times or more. V is TRBV5-1 and J is TRBJ2-7, with TRBD2 matching over 11 bases. This CDR3 comprises 17 residues. Germline V lookup: CDR1 SGHRS, CDR2 YFSETQ. The V and J ends lost 0 bases and 2 bases, in that order; junction bases with no gene match: 7. The CDR3 region is CASSLGGTSGGTYEQYF. In DNA, the CDR3 is TGCGCCAGCAGCTTGGGCGGGACTAGCGGAGGGACCTACGAGCAGTACTTC.

This chain links TRBV3-1 with TRBJ2-1; 7 bases map to TRBD2. Losses at the gene ends were 1 base for V and 2 bases for J; bases not matched to a gene: 5. The CDR3 sequence is 16 residues long. Germline lookup yields CDR1 LGHDT and CDR2 YNNKEL (reference sequence). The chain's CDR3 is CASSQVPAGPYNEQFF. The CDR3 region has the DNA TGTGCCAGCAGCCAAGTCCCAGCGGGACCCTACAATGAGCAGTTCTTC.

The chain employs TRBV6-1 and TRBJ1-2, with D unclear. This CDR3 is 13 amino acids long. The V end lost 2 bases, the J end lost 5 bases, and 9 bases lay between the germline ends. CDR1 MNHNS and CDR2 SASEGT come from the germline V gene. CDR3 bases: TGTGCCAGCAGTGAAAGTCAGCGTTATGGCTACACCTTC. Translating gives CASSESQRYGYTF.

The chain links TRBV18 to TRBJ2-5; 8 nucleotides match TRBD1. CDR3 size: 16 residues. CDR1 is KGHSH and CDR2 is LQKENI in the germline V gene. Trimming took 5 bases from V and 2 from J; bases not matched to a gene: 10. CDR3 sequence: CASSSGQGGRQETQYF. The CDR3 region has the DNA TGTGCCAGCTCATCCGGACAGGGTGGGAGGCAAGAGACCCAGTACTTC.

CDR3 loop: CASSVRTGELFF. CDR3 coding DNA: TGTGCCAGCAGCGTTAGAACCGGGGAGCTGTTTTTT. V usage is TRBV2 and J usage is TRBJ2-2; D is ambiguous. V was cut by 6 bases and J by 5 bases, with 7 bases left in between. The CDR3 has 12 amino acids. CDR1 and CDR2 from the germline V gene are SNHLY and FYNNEI.

The chain uses TRBV5-6 and TRBJ1-2; tentative D call: TRBD1 (5 bases). The CDR3 has 14 amino acids. V lost 4 bases and J 2 bases, leaving 12 bases between the germline ends. Germline values: CDR1 SGHDT, CDR2 YYEEEE. In DNA, the CDR3 is TGTGCCAGCAGCCGGGACTTTGGGAACTATGGCTACACCTTC. Protein: CASSRDFGNYGYTF.